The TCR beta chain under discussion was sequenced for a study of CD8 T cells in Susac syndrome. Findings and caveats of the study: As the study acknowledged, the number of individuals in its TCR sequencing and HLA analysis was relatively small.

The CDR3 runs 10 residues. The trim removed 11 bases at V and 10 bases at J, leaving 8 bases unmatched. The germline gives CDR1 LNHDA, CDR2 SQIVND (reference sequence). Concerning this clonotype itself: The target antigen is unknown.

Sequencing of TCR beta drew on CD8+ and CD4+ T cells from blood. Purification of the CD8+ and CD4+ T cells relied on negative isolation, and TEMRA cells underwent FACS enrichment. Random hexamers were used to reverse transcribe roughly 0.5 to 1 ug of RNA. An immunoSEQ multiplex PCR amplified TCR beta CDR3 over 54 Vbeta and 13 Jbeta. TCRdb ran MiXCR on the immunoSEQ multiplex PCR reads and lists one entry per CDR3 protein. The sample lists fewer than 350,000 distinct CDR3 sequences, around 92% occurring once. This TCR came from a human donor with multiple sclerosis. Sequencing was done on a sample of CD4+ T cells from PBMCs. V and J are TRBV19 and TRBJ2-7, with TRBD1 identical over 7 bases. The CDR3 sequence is CAPQAGGQYF. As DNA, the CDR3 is TGTGCCCCTCAGGCAGGGGGTCAGTACTTC.